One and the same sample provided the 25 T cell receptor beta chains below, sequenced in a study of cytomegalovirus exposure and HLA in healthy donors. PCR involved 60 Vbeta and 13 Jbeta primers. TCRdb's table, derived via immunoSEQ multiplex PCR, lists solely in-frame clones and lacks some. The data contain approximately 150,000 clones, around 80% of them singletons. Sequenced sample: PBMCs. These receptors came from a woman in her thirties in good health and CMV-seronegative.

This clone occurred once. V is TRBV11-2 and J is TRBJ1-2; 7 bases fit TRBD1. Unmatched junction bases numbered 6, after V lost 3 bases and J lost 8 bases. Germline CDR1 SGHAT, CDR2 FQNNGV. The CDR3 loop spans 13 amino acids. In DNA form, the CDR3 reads TGTGCCAGCAGCTTTCCAGGGGGAAACGGCTACACCTTC. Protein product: CASSFPGGNGYTF.

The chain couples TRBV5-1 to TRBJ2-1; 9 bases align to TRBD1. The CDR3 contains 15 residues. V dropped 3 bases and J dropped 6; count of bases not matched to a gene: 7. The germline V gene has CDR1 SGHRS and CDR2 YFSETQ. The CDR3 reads CASSSGTGISNEQFF. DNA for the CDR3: TGCGCCAGCAGCTCAGGGACAGGGATAAGCAATGAGCAGTTCTTC.

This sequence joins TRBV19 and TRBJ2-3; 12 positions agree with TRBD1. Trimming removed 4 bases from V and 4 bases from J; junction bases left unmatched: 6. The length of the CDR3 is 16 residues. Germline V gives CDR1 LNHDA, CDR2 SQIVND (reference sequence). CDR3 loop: CASSTTGTGGADTQYF. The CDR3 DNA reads TGTGCCAGTAGTACCACCGGGACAGGGGGCGCAGATACGCAGTATTTT.

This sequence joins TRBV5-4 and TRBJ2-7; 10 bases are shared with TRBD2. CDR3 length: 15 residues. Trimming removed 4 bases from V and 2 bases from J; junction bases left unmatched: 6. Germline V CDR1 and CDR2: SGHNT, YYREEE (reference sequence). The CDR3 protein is CASSPTSGNTYEQYF. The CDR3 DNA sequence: TGTGCCAGCAGCCCCACTAGCGGGAACACCTACGAGCAGTACTTC.

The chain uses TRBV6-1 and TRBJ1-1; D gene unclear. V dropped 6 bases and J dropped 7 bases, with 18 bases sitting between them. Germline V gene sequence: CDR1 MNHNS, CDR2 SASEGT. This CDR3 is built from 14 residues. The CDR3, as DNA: TGTGCCAGCAGACCGACATTCCTCGGTTTTGAAGCTTTCTTT. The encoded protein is CASRPTFLGFEAFF.

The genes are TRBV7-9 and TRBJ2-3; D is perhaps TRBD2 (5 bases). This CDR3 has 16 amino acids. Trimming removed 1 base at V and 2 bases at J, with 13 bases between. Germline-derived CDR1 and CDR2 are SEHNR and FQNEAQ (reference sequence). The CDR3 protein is CASSLGVAGDTDTQYF. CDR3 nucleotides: TGTGCCAGCAGCTTAGGCGTAGCCGGGGACACAGATACGCAGTATTTT.

The CDR3 loop is CASTPSGNTDTQYF. The CDR3, as DNA: TGCGCCAGCACACCTAGCGGGAACACAGATACGCAGTATTTT. This chain joins TRBV5-1 and TRBJ2-3; 9 bases map to TRBD2. V shed 6 bases, J shed 2 bases, and the junction held 4 bases outside the gene matches. Germline values: CDR1 SGHRS, CDR2 YFSETQ. The CDR3 is 14 amino acids.

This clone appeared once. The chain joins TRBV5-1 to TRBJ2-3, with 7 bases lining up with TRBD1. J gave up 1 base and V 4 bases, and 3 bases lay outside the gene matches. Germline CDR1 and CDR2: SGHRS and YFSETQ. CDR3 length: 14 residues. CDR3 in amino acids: CASSRGQRTDTQYF. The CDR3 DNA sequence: TGCGCCAGCAGCAGGGGACAGCGCACAGATACGCAGTATTTT.

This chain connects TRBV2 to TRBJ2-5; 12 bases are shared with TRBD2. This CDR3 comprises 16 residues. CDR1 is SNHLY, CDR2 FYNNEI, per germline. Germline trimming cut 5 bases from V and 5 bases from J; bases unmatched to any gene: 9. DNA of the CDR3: TGTGCCAGCAGTCCCTCTAGCGGGGGGGCCTGGGAGACCCAGTACTTC. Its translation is CASSPSSGGAWETQYF.

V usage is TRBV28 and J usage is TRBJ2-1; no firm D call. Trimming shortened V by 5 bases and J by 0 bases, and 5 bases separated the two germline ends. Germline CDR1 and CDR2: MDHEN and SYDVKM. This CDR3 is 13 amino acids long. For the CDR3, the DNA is TGTGCCAGCAGTAGCTTCTCCTACAATGAGCAGTTCTTC. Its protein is CASSSFSYNEQFF.

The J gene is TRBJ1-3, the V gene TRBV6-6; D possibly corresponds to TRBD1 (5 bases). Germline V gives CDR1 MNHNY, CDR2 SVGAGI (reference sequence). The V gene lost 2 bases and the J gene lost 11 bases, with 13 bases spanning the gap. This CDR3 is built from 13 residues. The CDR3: CASSYRGNGPIYF. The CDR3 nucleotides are TGTGCCAGCAGTTACAGGGGCAATGGCCCCATATATTTT.

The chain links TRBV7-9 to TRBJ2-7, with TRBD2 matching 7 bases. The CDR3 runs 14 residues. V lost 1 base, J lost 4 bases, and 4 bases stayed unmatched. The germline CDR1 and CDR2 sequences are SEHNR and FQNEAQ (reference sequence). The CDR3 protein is CASSLGEGRYEQYF. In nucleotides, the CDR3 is TGTGCCAGCAGCTTAGGGGAGGGGAGGTACGAGCAGTACTTC.

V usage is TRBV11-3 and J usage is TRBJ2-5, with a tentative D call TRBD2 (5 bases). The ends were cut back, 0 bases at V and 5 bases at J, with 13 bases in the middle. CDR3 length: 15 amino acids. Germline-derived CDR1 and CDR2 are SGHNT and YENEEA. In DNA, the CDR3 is TGTGCCAGCAGCTTAGATGGCGCGGGTCTGGAGACCCAGTACTTC. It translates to CASSLDGAGLETQYF.

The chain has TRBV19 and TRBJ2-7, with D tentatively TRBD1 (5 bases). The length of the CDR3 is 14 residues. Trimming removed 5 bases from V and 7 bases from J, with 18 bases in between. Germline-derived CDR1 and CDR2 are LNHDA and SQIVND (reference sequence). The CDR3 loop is CASSHEQEPMEQYF. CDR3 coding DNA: TGTGCCAGTAGTCACGAACAGGAGCCTATGGAGCAGTACTTC.

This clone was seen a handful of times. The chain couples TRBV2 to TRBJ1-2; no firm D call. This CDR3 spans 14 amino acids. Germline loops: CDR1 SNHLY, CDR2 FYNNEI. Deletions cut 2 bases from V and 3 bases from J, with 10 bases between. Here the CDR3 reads CASSETRVHYGYTF. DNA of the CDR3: TGTGCCAGCAGTGAAACTAGGGTCCACTATGGCTACACCTTC. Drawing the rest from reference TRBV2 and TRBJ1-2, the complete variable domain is EPEVTQTPSHQVTQMGQEVILRCVPISNHLYFYWYRQILGQKVEFLVSFYNNEISEKSEIFDDQFSVERPDGSNFTLKIRSTKLEDSAMYFCASSETRVHYGYTFGSGTRLTVV.

CDR3 bases: TGTGCCAGCAGCTTAGCGGGGGGGGGAACCGGGGAGCTGTTTTTT. Protein sequence: CASSLAGGGTGELFF. This chain uses TRBV11-2 with TRBJ2-2, with TRBD2 matching 8 bases. V was pared by 1 base and J by 5 bases, with 3 bases of the junction left unmatched. The length of the CDR3 is 15 residues. From germline, CDR1 is SGHAT and CDR2 FQNNGV. The full variable domain, its missing parts supplied by reference TRBV11-2 and TRBJ2-2, is EAGVAQSPRYKIIEKRQSVAFWCNPISGHATLYWYQQILGQGPKLLIQFQNNGVVDDSQLPKDRFSAERLKGVDSTLKIQPAKLEDSAVYLCASSLAGGGTGELFFGEGSRLTVL.

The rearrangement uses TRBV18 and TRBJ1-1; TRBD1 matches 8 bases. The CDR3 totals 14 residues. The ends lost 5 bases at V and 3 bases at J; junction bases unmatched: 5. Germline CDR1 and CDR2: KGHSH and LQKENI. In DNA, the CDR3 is TGTGCCAGCTCAGGACAGGGATACGACACTGAAGCTTTCTTT. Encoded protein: CASSGQGYDTEAFF.

Written as DNA, the CDR3 is TGTGCCTGGAGCCTTCTAGCGGGGGGGCCAGATACGCAGTATTTT. It codes for CAWSLLAGGPDTQYF. The chain combines TRBV30 with TRBJ2-3, with 12 bases matching TRBD2. V lost 3 bases to trimming and J lost 4 bases; unmatched junction nucleotides: 5. CDR1 and CDR2 (germline): GTSNPN, SVGIG (reference sequence). The CDR3 has 15 residues.

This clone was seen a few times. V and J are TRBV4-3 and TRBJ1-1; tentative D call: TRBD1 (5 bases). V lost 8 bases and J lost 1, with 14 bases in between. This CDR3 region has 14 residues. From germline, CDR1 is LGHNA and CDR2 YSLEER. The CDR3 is CASRWGRGNTEAFF. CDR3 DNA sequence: TGCGCCAGCCGCTGGGGCAGAGGGAACACTGAAGCTTTCTTT.

CDR3 DNA sequence: TGTGCCAGCTGGGCGCCTAGCACAGATACGCAGTATTTT. The encoded protein is CASWAPSTDTQYF. The rearrangement joins TRBV2 to TRBJ2-3; D not certain. This CDR3 comprises 13 residues. Germline V gene sequence: CDR1 SNHLY, CDR2 FYNNEI. V lost 8 bases and J 0 bases, leaving 9 bases between the germline ends. Full variable domain (rest looked up from reference TRBV2 and TRBJ2-3): EPEVTQTPSHQVTQMGQEVILRCVPISNHLYFYWYRQILGQKVEFLVSFYNNEISEKSEIFDDQFSVERPDGSNFTLKIRSTKLEDSAMYFCASWAPSTDTQYFGPGTRLTVL.

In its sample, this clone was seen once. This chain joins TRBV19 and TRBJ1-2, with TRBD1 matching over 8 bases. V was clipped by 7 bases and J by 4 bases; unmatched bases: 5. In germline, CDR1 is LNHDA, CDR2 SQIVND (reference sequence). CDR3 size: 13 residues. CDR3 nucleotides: TGTGCCAGTACACAAACAGGGGGCTATGGCTACACCTTC. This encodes CASTQTGGYGYTF.

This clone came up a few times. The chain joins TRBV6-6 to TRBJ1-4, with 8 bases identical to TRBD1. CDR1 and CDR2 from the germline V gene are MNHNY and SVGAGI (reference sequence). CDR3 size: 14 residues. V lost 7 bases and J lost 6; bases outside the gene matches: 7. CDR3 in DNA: TGTGCCAGCACTACGGGACAGGCTTATGAAAAACTGTTTTTT. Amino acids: CASTTGQAYEKLFF.

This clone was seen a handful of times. CDR3 loop: CASSQATDNEQFF. DNA for the CDR3: TGCGCCAGCAGCCAAGCCACGGACAATGAGCAGTTCTTC. The V gene is TRBV4-3, the J gene TRBJ2-1; D is ambiguous. The V gene lost 1 base and the J gene lost 5 bases, with 6 bases spanning the gap. Germline V gene data show CDR1 as LGHNA and CDR2 as YSLEER. The CDR3 sequence is 13 residues long.

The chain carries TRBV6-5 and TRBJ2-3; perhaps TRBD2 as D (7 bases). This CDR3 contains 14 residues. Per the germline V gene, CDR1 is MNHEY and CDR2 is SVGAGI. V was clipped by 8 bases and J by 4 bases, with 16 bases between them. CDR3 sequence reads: CASCRRGGADTQYF. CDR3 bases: TGTGCCAGCTGTCGTAGGGGGGGCGCAGATACGCAGTATTTT.

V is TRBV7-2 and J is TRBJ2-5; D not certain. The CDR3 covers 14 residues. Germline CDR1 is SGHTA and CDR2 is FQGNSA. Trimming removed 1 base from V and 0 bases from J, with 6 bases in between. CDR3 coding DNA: TGTGCCAGCAGCTTAGAGGAGTACCAAGAGACCCAGTACTTC. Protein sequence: CASSLEEYQETQYF.